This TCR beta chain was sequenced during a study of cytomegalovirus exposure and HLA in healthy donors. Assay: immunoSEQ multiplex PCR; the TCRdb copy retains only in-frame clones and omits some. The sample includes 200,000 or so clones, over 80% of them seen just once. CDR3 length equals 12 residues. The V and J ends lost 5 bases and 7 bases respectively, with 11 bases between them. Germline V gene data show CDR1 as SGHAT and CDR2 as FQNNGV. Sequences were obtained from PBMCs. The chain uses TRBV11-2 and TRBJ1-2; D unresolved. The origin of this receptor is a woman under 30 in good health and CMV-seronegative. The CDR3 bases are TGTGCCAGCAGCCCCCGCTGGGCTGGCTACACCTTC. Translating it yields CASSPRWAGYTF. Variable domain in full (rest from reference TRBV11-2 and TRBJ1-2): EAGVAQSPRYKIIEKRQSVAFWCNPISGHATLYWYQQILGQGPKLLIQFQNNGVVDDSQLPKDRFSAERLKGVDSTLKIQPAKLEDSAVYLCASSPRWAGYTFGSGTRLTVV.